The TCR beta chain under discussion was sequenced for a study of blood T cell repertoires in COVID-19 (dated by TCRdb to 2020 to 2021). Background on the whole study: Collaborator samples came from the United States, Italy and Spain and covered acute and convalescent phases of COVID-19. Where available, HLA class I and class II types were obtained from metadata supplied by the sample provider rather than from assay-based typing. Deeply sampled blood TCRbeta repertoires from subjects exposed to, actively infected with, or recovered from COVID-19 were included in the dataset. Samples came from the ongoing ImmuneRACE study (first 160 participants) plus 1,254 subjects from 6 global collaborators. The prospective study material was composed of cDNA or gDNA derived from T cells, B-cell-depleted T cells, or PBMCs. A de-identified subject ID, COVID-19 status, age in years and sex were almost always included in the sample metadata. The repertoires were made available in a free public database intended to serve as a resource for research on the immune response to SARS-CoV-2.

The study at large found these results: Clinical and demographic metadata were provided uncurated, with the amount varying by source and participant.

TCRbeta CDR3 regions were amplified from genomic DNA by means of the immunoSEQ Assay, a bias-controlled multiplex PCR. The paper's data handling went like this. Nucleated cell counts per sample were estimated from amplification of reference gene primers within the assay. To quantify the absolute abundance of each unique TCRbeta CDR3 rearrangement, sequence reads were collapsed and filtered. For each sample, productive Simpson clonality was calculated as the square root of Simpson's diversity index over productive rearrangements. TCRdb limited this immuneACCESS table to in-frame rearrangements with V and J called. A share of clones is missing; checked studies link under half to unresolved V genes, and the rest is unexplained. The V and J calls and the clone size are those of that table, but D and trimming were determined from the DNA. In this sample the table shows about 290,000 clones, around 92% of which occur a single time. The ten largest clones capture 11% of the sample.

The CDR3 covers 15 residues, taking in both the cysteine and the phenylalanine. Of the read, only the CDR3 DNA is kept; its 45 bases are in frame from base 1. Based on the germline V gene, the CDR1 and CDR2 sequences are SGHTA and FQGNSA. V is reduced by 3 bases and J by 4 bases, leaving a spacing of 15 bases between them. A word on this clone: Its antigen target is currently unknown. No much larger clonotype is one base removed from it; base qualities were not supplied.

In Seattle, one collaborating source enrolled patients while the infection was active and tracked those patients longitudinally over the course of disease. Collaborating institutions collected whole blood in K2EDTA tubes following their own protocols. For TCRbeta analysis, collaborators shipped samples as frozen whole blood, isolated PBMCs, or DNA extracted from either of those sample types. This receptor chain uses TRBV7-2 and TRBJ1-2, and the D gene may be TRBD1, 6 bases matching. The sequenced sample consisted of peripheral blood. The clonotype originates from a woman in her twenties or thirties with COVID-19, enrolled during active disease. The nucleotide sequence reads TGTGCCAGCAGCTTCGGGACACCAGCCCTCTATGGCTACACCTTC. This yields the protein CASSFGTPALYGYTF. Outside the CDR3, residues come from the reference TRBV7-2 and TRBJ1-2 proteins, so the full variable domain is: GAGVSQSPSNKVTEKGKDVELRCDPISGHTALYWYRQSLGQGLEFLIYFQGNSAPDKSGLPSDRFSAERTGGSVSTLTIQRTQQEDSAVYLCASSFGTPALYGYTFGSGTRLTVV.